This T cell receptor (beta chain) was documented in a study of OX40 agonist ivuxolimab in advanced cancers. Germline CDR1 SGHNT, CDR2 YYREEE (reference sequence). Deletions cut 2 bases from V and 0 bases from J, with 9 bases between. The CDR3 consists of 15 residues. Profiled with immunoSEQ multiplex PCR; TCRdb holds only in-frame clones, not every one. The table includes some 55,000 clones, approximately 90% detected once. This material consisted of CD4+ or CD8+ T cells sorted from blood, taken in a trial of the OX40 agonist ivuxolimab. The V call is TRBV5-4, the J call TRBJ2-1, with D perhaps TRBD2 (5 bases). This clonotype was sampled from an adult with an advanced solid tumor such as melanoma, head and neck, liver or kidney cancer. The CDR3 DNA is TGTGCCAGCAGCTTCGGAGCGGCCTCCTACAATGAGCAGTTCTTC. Amino acids: CASSFGAASYNEQFF.